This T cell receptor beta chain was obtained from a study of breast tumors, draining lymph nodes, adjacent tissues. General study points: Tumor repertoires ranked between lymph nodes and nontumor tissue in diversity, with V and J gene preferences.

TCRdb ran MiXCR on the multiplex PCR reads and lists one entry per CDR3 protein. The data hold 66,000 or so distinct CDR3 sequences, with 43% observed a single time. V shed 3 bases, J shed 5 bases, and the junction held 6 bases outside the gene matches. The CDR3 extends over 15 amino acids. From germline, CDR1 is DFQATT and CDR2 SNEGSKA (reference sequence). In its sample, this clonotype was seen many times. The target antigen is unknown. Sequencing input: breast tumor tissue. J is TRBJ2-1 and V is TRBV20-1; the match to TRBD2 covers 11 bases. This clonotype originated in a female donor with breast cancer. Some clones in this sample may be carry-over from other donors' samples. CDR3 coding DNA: TGCAGTGCTAGTAAGGCTAGCGGGGGGAACAATGAGCAGTTCTTC. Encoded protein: CSASKASGGNNEQFF.